This entry concerns a single TCR beta chain. Within its sample, this clonotype is medium-sized (0.01 to 0.1%). Its antigen remains undetermined. Base qualities were left out, and no much larger clone turns up one base away. The instrument was an Illumina HiSeq 1500. The public sequencing data were trimmed at Q25 with fastp and processed into clonotypes with MiXCR by TCRdb, which kept only in-frame beta chains. All rows with the same CDR3 protein become a single entry with the most common DNA and genes. The sample contains about 570,000 distinct CDR3 sequences, about 40% of them found a single time. The top ten clonotypes cover 48% of the sample. Spanning cysteine to phenylalanine, the CDR3 consists of 13 amino acids. Solely the CDR3 DNA is kept, with 39 bases framed from the first base. The germline V gene gives CDR1 as SGHVS and CDR2 as FNYEAQ. V sheds 4 bases and J sheds 5 bases, leaving 8 bases between their ends.

This sample's treatment or condition label indicates: in vitro stimulation with specific CMV peptide epitopes to enrich CMV-specific T cells. This entry is derived from a study of T cell repertoires in cytomegalovirus infection (dated by TCRdb to between 2018 and 2021). About the full investigation: Peptide stimulations targeted recently identified HLA-C-restricted CMV epitopes, whose presentation resists viral immunomodulation, together with well-studied HLA-B-restricted epitopes. Donor HLA type was relevant to the analysis, as public TCR beta signatures indicated carriage of CMV infection together with the matching HLA type. Broader findings and caveats from the paper: Cumulative frequency of public TCR beta family members discriminated carriers of CMV infection plus the relevant HLA type in this cohort and an independent approximately 370-donor cohort. The ex vivo response was dominated by HLA-C-restricted CMV-specific TCR beta clonotypes, and the single most frequent clonotype in two of eight donors was supplied by these HLA-C-restricted clonotypes.

Recombination connected TRBV7-6 to TRBJ1-4; the D segment cannot be called with confidence. The TCR was taken from a human donor in good health (CMV status not recorded). Some clones in this sample may be carry-over from other donors' samples. The source was cultured PBMCs, collected from culture after CMV antigen stimulation. The sequenced DNA: TGTGCCAGCAGCTCCACGTCCAATGAAAAACTGTTTTTT. This is translated as CASSSTSNEKLFF.